A single sample is the source of the 28 T cell receptor beta chains below, sequenced in a study of Ad26.COV2.S vaccination and SARS-CoV-2 variants. Profiled with immunoSEQ multiplex PCR; TCRdb holds only in-frame clones, not every one. The sample shows some 480,000 clones, 70% to 90% of them seen only once. Documented treatment: roughly 19 received Ad26.COV2.S at low or high dose, single or two shots; about 5 received placebo; per-sample allocation not given. Sampling occurred on day 63 after the first vaccine or placebo injection. This sample comprised peripheral blood, obtained in a trial of Ad26.COV2.S vaccine versus placebo. The receptors derive from a person aged 18-60 years who received the Ad26.COV2.S COVID-19 vaccine or a placebo.

This clone was picked up one time. This CDR3 is CASSYTGNEQFF. The CDR3 DNA reads as TGTGCCAGCAGCTACACAGGAAATGAGCAGTTCTTC. This rearrangement joins TRBV28 to TRBJ2-1; tentatively, D is TRBD1 (5 bases). This CDR3 has 12 amino acids. Germline assignment: CDR1 MDHEN and CDR2 SYDVKM. With 6 bases removed from V and 7 bases from J, the gap between germline ends came to 10 bases.

The chain carries TRBV6-5 and TRBJ1-4; no reliable D call. V gave up 8 bases and J gave up 0 bases, with 13 bases separating them. Germline CDR1 MNHEY, CDR2 SVGAGI. The CDR3 extends over 15 amino acids. The CDR3 DNA sequence: TGTGCCAGCCGCCAAACAGTTGCAACTAATGAAAAACTGTTTTTT. It codes for CASRQTVATNEKLFF.

V gene TRBV30 combines with J gene TRBJ1-2; tentatively, D is TRBD1 (5 bases). Trimming left V 8 bases short and J 3 bases short, with 16 bases between. CDR3 size: 13 residues. Germline CDR1 is GTSNPN and CDR2 is SVGIG (reference sequence). The CDR3 DNA follows: TGTGCCAGCCGGGTCCCGGGACACTATGGCTACACCTTC. Its protein product is CASRVPGHYGYTF.

The chain employs TRBV5-4 and TRBJ2-7; 11 nucleotides line up with TRBD2. The CDR3 runs to 14 residues. Germline assignment: CDR1 SGHNT and CDR2 YYREEE (reference sequence). The V gene end was trimmed by 1 base and the J gene end by 5 bases; junction bases not matched to a gene: 2. The CDR3 here is CASSLTSGRDEQYF. CDR3 sequence (DNA): TGTGCCAGCAGCTTGACTAGCGGGAGAGACGAGCAGTACTTC.

This chain joins TRBV28 and TRBJ2-5; 7 positions match TRBD2. V lost 3 bases to trimming and J lost 4 bases; unmatched junction nucleotides: 8. Germline V lookup: CDR1 MDHEN, CDR2 SYDVKM. The CDR3 is 15 amino acids. CDR3 nucleotides: TGTGCCAGCAGTTTGGGAGGTTTAGCGGGAGAGACCCAGTACTTC. It specifies CASSLGGLAGETQYF.

This chain uses TRBV5-4 with TRBJ1-2; 9 bases align to TRBD1. Germline values: CDR1 SGHNT, CDR2 YYREEE (reference sequence). Germline trimming cut 5 bases from V and 8 bases from J; bases unmatched to any gene: 4. The CDR3 runs to 12 residues. The DNA for the CDR3 is TGTGCCAGCAGTAGGACAGGGGTCGGCTACACCTTC. It specifies CASSRTGVGYTF.

The gene calls are TRBV27 and TRBJ2-3; D is undetermined. V was pared by 3 bases and J by 5 bases, with 12 bases between. The CDR3 sequence is 14 residues long. Germline V gene data show CDR1 as MNHEY and CDR2 as SMNVEV (reference sequence). The CDR3 bases are TGTGCCAGCAGTTTCGGGCGCTGGCTAGATACGCAGTATTTT. Translated, it gives CASSFGRWLDTQYF.

This chain connects TRBV25-1 to TRBJ2-1; D may correspond to TRBD1 or TRBD2 (5 bases each). Germline-derived CDR1 and CDR2 are MGHDK and SYGVNS. The CDR3 runs to 11 residues. V was cut by 10 bases and J by 9 bases, with 13 bases left in between. The CDR3 region is CATLGPVEQFF. The CDR3 DNA is TGTGCCACCTTGGGACCGGTTGAGCAGTTCTTC. The variable domain in full, completed from reference TRBV25-1 and TRBJ2-1, reads EADIYQTPRYLVIGTGKKITLECSQTMGHDKMYWYQQDPGMELHLIHYSYGVNSTEKGDLSSESTVSRIRTEHFPLTLESARPSHTSQYLCATLGPVEQFFGPGTRLTVL.

The rearrangement joins TRBV5-1 to TRBJ2-7, with D uncertain. Trimming stripped 0 bases from V and 3 bases from J, with 19 bases between. Germline loops: CDR1 SGHRS, CDR2 YFSETQ. There are 17 residues in the CDR3. CDR3 sequence: CASSLGPPSGIGYEQYF. The CDR3 nucleotides read TGCGCCAGCAGCTTGGGTCCCCCCTCAGGAATAGGCTACGAGCAGTACTTC.

This chain connects TRBV28 to TRBJ1-5; 9 positions agree with TRBD1. Germline CDR1 reads MDHEN; CDR2 reads SYDVKM. The V gene end was trimmed by 6 bases and the J gene end by 5 bases; junction bases not matched to a gene: 2. The CDR3 has 13 amino acids. The chain's CDR3 is CASSTGGDQPQHF. The CDR3 nucleotides are TGTGCCAGCAGCACAGGGGGCGATCAGCCCCAGCATTTT.

V and J are TRBV6-6 and TRBJ2-1, with a weak D call TRBD2 (5 bases). CDR3 length: 13 residues. Trimming stripped 2 bases from V and 7 bases from J, with 9 bases between. The germline gives CDR1 MNHNY, CDR2 SVGAGI (reference sequence). The CDR3 coding sequence is TGTGCCAGCAGTTACATCCGGGGTAATGAGCAGTTCTTC. Its translation is CASSYIRGNEQFF.

This clone has a handful of counts. The chain employs TRBV10-3 and TRBJ1-3, with 8 bases fitting TRBD1. The V gene end was trimmed by 6 bases and the J gene end by 4 bases; junction bases not matched to a gene: 2. Germline V gives CDR1 ENHRY, CDR2 SYGVKD. The CDR3 loop spans 13 amino acids. In DNA, the CDR3 is TGTGCCATCAGCCGGGACAGGGGAAACACCATATATTTT. It specifies CAISRDRGNTIYF.

This chain connects TRBV7-2 to TRBJ1-1; no firm D call. V dropped 5 bases and J dropped 5 bases, with 18 bases sitting between them. This CDR3 has 15 amino acids. The V gene's germline CDR1 is SGHTA and CDR2 FQGNSA. CDR3 region: CASSRSFDGWTEAFF. The CDR3 bases are TGTGCCAGCAGCCGGAGTTTTGACGGATGGACTGAAGCTTTCTTT.

V is TRBV14 and J is TRBJ1-1, with D perhaps matching TRBD1 (5 bases). Germline assignment: CDR1 SGHDN and CDR2 FVKESK. The CDR3 totals 17 residues. V lost 0 bases, J lost 4 bases, and 18 bases lay in between. CDR3 residues: CASSQDRALRGITEAFF. The CDR3 bases are TGTGCCAGCAGCCAAGACCGGGCCCTACGGGGGATCACTGAAGCTTTCTTT.

This chain joins TRBV18 and TRBJ1-4; no clear D gene. Trimming took 4 bases from V and 4 from J, leaving 13 bases between them. From germline, CDR1 is KGHSH and CDR2 LQKENI. The CDR3 is 15 residues long. For the CDR3, the DNA is TGTGCCAGCTCACGACTACCGGGCTTTAATGAAAAACTGTTTTTT. This translates into CASSRLPGFNEKLFF.

This clone was seen a few times. CDR3: CASSLVGRGYTF. The CDR3 coding sequence is TGTGCCAGCAGCTTAGTCGGCAGGGGCTACACCTTC. The genes are TRBV7-3 and TRBJ1-2; D call uncertain. Trimming pared 2 bases from V and 8 bases from J, leaving 9 bases between. Germline V gene data show CDR1 as SGHTA and CDR2 as FQGTGA. The CDR3 spans 12 residues.

V is TRBV10-3 and J is TRBJ2-1; 8 positions match TRBD1. Germline V gives CDR1 ENHRY, CDR2 SYGVKD. The junction had 9 bases not matched to a gene; V was cut back by 5 bases and J by 9 bases. CDR3 length: 14 residues. The CDR3 bases are TGTGCCATCAGTACTAAGGACAGGGTGGGTGAGCAGTTCTTC. It codes for CAISTKDRVGEQFF.

The chain uses TRBV27 and TRBJ2-4; possibly TRBD1 or TRBD2 for D (5 bases each). This CDR3 is built from 17 residues. Deletions cut 5 bases from V and 3 bases from J, with 20 bases between. CDR1 MNHEY and CDR2 SMNVEV come from the germline V gene (reference sequence). The CDR3: CASSPGTTRWVKNIQYF. CDR3 in DNA: TGTGCCAGCAGTCCAGGGACCACCCGGTGGGTCAAAAACATTCAGTACTTC.

This rearrangement joins TRBV30 to TRBJ2-3, with unresolved D. Germline CDR1 is GTSNPN and CDR2 is SVGIG (reference sequence). CDR3 length: 16 amino acids. V was cut by 0 bases and J by 0 bases, with 13 bases left in between. CDR3 sequence: CAWSVRPPTSTDTQYF. The CDR3 nucleotides are TGTGCCTGGAGTGTACGTCCCCCTACTAGCACAGATACGCAGTATTTT.

This sequence joins TRBV19 and TRBJ2-1; D unresolved. Per germline, CDR1 LNHDA and CDR2 SQIVND (reference sequence). The CDR3 is 14 residues long. Trimming removed 3 bases from V and 8 bases from J, with 14 bases in between. The CDR3 loop is CASSISQRGDEQFF. The CDR3 DNA is TGTGCCAGTAGTATCTCCCAGCGTGGGGATGAGCAGTTCTTC.

CDR3 coding DNA: TGTGCCAGCAGCGGACTTGGCAGCTCCTACAATGAGCAGTTCTTC. Its translation: CASSGLGSSYNEQFF. The chain joins TRBV5-4 to TRBJ2-1, with D possibly TRBD2 on 5 matching bases. Germline loops: CDR1 SGHNT, CDR2 YYREEE (reference sequence). Trimming pared 4 bases from V and 0 bases from J, leaving 11 bases between. The CDR3 spans 15 residues.

Concerning this clone: The sample holds other DNA sequences that translate to the same CDR3. The chain couples TRBV6-5 to TRBJ2-5; 9 nucleotides line up with TRBD1. CDR3 length: 13 amino acids. Germline V gene sequence: CDR1 MNHEY, CDR2 SVGAGI. Trimming removed 6 bases from V and 3 bases from J; junction bases left unmatched: 2. This CDR3 is CASRGTGKETQYF. The DNA for the CDR3 is TGTGCCAGCAGAGGGACAGGGAAAGAGACCCAGTACTTC.

The rearrangement links TRBV20-1 to TRBJ2-7; 8 bases are a match to TRBD2. Germline lookup yields CDR1 DFQATT and CDR2 SNEGSKA (reference sequence). The CDR3 totals 13 residues. With 6 bases clipped from V and 2 bases from J, the junction kept 6 bases outside the gene matches. The CDR3: CSASPAGAYEQYF. The CDR3 DNA reads as TGCAGTGCCAGTCCAGCGGGAGCCTACGAGCAGTACTTC.

This clone appeared a single time. The rearrangement joins TRBV6-2 or TRBV6-3 to TRBJ1-1; possible D gene TRBD1, 6 bases. This CDR3 region has 13 residues. Trimming removed 4 bases at V and 7 bases at J, with 13 bases between. Germline CDR1 and CDR2: MNHEY and SVGEGT. This CDR3 reads CASSLKVQGEAFF. The CDR3 DNA follows: TGTGCCAGCAGTTTAAAGGTACAGGGTGAAGCTTTCTTT.

The chain employs TRBV9 and TRBJ2-1; TRBD2 might be the D (5 bases). The CDR3 is 15 residues long. Looked up from germline, CDR1 is SGDLS and CDR2 is YYNGEE. Trimming pared 2 bases from V and 4 bases from J, leaving 13 bases between. The CDR3 protein is CASSVSSLLYNEQFF. The CDR3 DNA reads as TGTGCCAGCAGCGTGTCTAGCTTACTATACAATGAGCAGTTCTTC.

The chain combines TRBV19 with TRBJ2-4; D is unclear. Germline assignment: CDR1 LNHDA and CDR2 SQIVND (reference sequence). CDR3 length: 13 amino acids. V was cut by 1 base and J by 1 base, with 2 bases left in between. The CDR3 sequence is CASSIAAKNIQYF. CDR3 bases: TGTGCCAGTAGTATAGCTGCCAAAAACATTCAGTACTTC.

The chain recombines TRBV21-1 with TRBJ1-6; TRBD1 was called by the table and not checked on the DNA. TRBV21-1 is annotated as a pseudogene. CDR3 length: 16 residues. The DNA for the CDR3 is TGTGCCAGCAGCAAAGACCCTGACAGGTTCGGGTCACCCCTCCACTTT. This encodes CASSKDPDRFGSPLHF.

V is TRBV6-6 and J is TRBJ2-7; 9 positions agree with TRBD1. The CDR3 loop spans 16 amino acids. V lost 5 bases to trimming and J lost 1 base; unmatched junction nucleotides: 9. CDR1 MNHNY and CDR2 SVGAGI come from the germline V gene (reference sequence). CDR3 residues: CASSRQPGQGSYEQYF. DNA for the CDR3: TGTGCCAGCAGTCGACAGCCGGGACAGGGTTCCTACGAGCAGTACTTC.